Below, 20 T cell receptor beta chains from the same sample are listed, as sequenced in a study of blood T cell repertoires in COVID-19. Data came from immunoSEQ multiplex PCR; TCRdb stores just in-frame clones and leaves some out. The sample records 220,000 or so clones, about 94% being singletons. What was sequenced was peripheral blood. These receptors were taken from a man in his fifties or sixties with COVID-19, enrolled during active disease.

V is TRBV19 and J is TRBJ2-3, with D possibly matching TRBD1 (6 bases). Germline-derived CDR1 and CDR2 are LNHDA and SQIVND (reference sequence). The CDR3 extends over 13 amino acids. V shed 5 bases and J shed 3 bases, with 9 bases lying between them. This CDR3 is CASSRQGTDTQYF. CDR3 coding DNA: TGTGCCAGTAGTCGGCAGGGGACAGATACGCAGTATTTT.

This chain connects TRBV18 to TRBJ1-4; maybe TRBD1 (5 bases). CDR1 KGHSH and CDR2 LQKENI come from the germline V gene. Trimming stripped 3 bases from V and 5 bases from J, with 10 bases between. The CDR3 covers 14 residues. In DNA form, the CDR3 reads TGTGCCAGCTCACCCAGGGTACCGAATGAAAAACTGTTTTTT. Protein: CASSPRVPNEKLFF.

The V call is TRBV7-8, the J call TRBJ1-2; D not certain. CDR1 is SGHVS, CDR2 FQNEAQ, per germline. The CDR3 is 12 amino acids. V was pared by 5 bases and J by 2 bases, with 6 bases between. The CDR3 nucleotides read TGTGCCAGCAGCCAACAGAACTATGGCTACACCTTC. Translated, it gives CASSQQNYGYTF.

This rearrangement joins TRBV3-1 (or the pseudogene TRBV3-2) to TRBJ2-1, with 8 bases matching TRBD2. Per germline, CDR1 LGHDT and CDR2 YNNKEL (reference sequence). The CDR3 consists of 14 residues. With V trimmed by 4 bases and J by 5 bases, 4 bases remained unmatched. CDR3 sequence: CASSRSGGDNEQFF. The CDR3 nucleotides read TGTGCCAGCAGCCGGAGCGGGGGAGACAATGAGCAGTTCTTC.

The chain combines TRBV6-5 with TRBJ1-1; D unresolved. Germline lookup yields CDR1 MNHEY and CDR2 SVGAGI. The V end lost 8 bases, the J end lost 4 bases, and 20 bases lay between the germline ends. The CDR3 consists of 15 residues. The CDR3 region has the DNA TGTGCCAGCCGAATCGACCCATATTCGGGCACTGAAGCTTTCTTT. Translated, it gives CASRIDPYSGTEAFF.

This sequence joins TRBV10-3 and TRBJ2-1; 9 bases are shared with TRBD2. The CDR3 is 16 amino acids. Germline values: CDR1 ENHRY, CDR2 SYGVKD. V lost 0 bases and J lost 2; bases outside the gene matches: 2. The CDR3: CAISESSGGTYNEQFF. The DNA of the CDR3 is TGTGCCATCAGTGAGTCAAGCGGGGGGACCTACAATGAGCAGTTCTTC.

V and J are TRBV5-8 and TRBJ1-4; D gene ambiguous. The CDR3 contains 11 residues. In germline, CDR1 is SGHTS, CDR2 YDEGEE. Deletions cut 4 bases from V and 8 bases from J, with 6 bases between. The CDR3 nucleotides read TGTGCCAGCAGCCCTAGGGAAAAACTGTTTTTT. It encodes CASSPREKLFF. The full variable domain, completed using reference TRBV5-8 and TRBJ1-4, is EAGVTQSPTHLIKTRGQQATLRCSPISGHTSVYWYQQALGLGLQFLLWYDEGEERNRGNFPPRFSGRQFPNYSSELNVNALELEDSALYLCASSPREKLFFGSGTQLSVL.

On this clone itself: Other DNA sequences in this specimen translate into the identical CDR3. The rearrangement joins TRBV7-2 to TRBJ2-3; TRBD2 is a possible D gene (5 bases). Germline CDR1 and CDR2: SGHTA and FQGNSA. This CDR3 contains 15 residues. V was shortened by 3 bases and J by 0 bases, with 10 bases between the two germline ends. CDR3 nucleotide sequence: TGTGCCAGCAGCTTGGCCGGACTTAGCACAGATACGCAGTATTTT. Amino acid sequence: CASSLAGLSTDTQYF.

The chain links TRBV15 to TRBJ1-4; TRBD1 matches at 8 bases. There are 13 residues in the CDR3. Germline-derived CDR1 and CDR2 are LNHNV and YYDKDF (reference sequence). Trimming took 6 bases from V and 5 from J; bases not matched to a gene: 2. CDR3 DNA sequence: TGTGCCACCAGTAGGGACAGGAATGAAAAACTGTTTTTT. Translating it yields CATSRDRNEKLFF.

This sequence joins TRBV4-2 and TRBJ2-3; 12 bases line up with TRBD2. The trim removed 4 bases at V and 0 bases at J, leaving 5 bases unmatched. This CDR3 comprises 17 residues. Germline CDR1 is LGHNA and CDR2 is YNFKEQ. CDR3 amino acids: CASSRVTSGGSTDTQYF. DNA for the CDR3: TGTGCCAGCAGCCGAGTGACTAGCGGGGGTAGCACAGATACGCAGTATTTT.

The gene calls are TRBV6-2 or TRBV6-3 and TRBJ1-1; 7 bases map to TRBD1. The CDR3 extends over 16 amino acids. Germline trimming cut 4 bases from V and 0 bases from J; bases unmatched to any gene: 8. CDR1 is MNHEY, CDR2 SVGEGT, per germline. The CDR3 is CASSSRGGPLNTEAFF. Here the CDR3 DNA reads TGTGCCAGCAGTTCCCGAGGGGGCCCGCTGAACACTGAAGCTTTCTTT.

This clone was counted between two and nine times. The chain combines TRBV6-6 with TRBJ1-5, with D perhaps matching TRBD1 (6 bases). Germline loops: CDR1 MNHNY, CDR2 SVGAGI (reference sequence). This CDR3 is 15 amino acids long. The V gene lost 0 bases and the J gene lost 3 bases, with 9 bases spanning the gap. The CDR3 DNA is TGTGCCAGCAGTTACTCGGACAGTCCCAATCAGCCCCAGCATTTT. Its translation: CASSYSDSPNQPQHF.

The chain couples TRBV9 to TRBJ2-3, with D perhaps TRBD1 (6 bases). V was cut by 3 bases and J by 6 bases, with 8 bases left in between. The CDR3 is made up of 12 amino acids. Germline CDR1 is SGDLS and CDR2 is YYNGEE. CDR3: CASSGDRDTQYF. CDR3 nucleotide sequence: TGTGCCAGCAGCGGAGACAGGGATACGCAGTATTTT.

The V call is TRBV12-3 or TRBV12-4, the J call TRBJ2-7; D unclear. V dropped 1 base and J dropped 4 bases, with 8 bases sitting between them. The length of the CDR3 is 13 residues. CDR3 in amino acids: CASSLGLSYEQYF. CDR3 DNA sequence: TGTGCCAGCAGTTTAGGGCTTTCGTACGAGCAGTACTTC.

The genes are TRBV10-3 and TRBJ2-3, with D tentatively TRBD1 (6 bases). Trimming shortened V by 4 bases and J by 6 bases, and 14 bases separated the two germline ends. CDR3 size: 14 residues. Germline V CDR1 and CDR2: ENHRY, SYGVKD. The CDR3 spells CAISGQAPGDTQYF. The CDR3 nucleotides are TGTGCCATCAGTGGACAGGCCCCCGGGGATACGCAGTATTTT.

The V call is TRBV28, the J call TRBJ1-5; TRBD1 matches at 7 bases. Germline V CDR1 and CDR2: MDHEN, SYDVKM. The junction had 11 bases not matched to a gene; V was cut back by 6 bases and J by 6 bases. The CDR3 is 15 amino acids. The CDR3 region has the DNA TGTGCCAGCAGGACTGGAGGGCAGGGGGTTCAGCCCCAGCATTTT. Translated, it gives CASRTGGQGVQPQHF.

V usage is TRBV10-3 and J usage is TRBJ2-1; TRBD2 aligns across 8 bases. Germline V CDR1 and CDR2: ENHRY, SYGVKD. The CDR3 length is 17 residues. V shed 0 bases, J shed 3 bases, and the junction held 7 bases outside the gene matches. CDR3 DNA: TGTGCCATCAGTGAGTCTCCAGCGGGGGCCCTCTACAATGAGCAGTTCTTC. Translation: CAISESPAGALYNEQFF.

The chain is built from TRBV2 and TRBJ2-7, with D unresolved. This CDR3 is 12 amino acids long. Germline CDR1 reads SNHLY; CDR2 reads FYNNEI. V was trimmed by 4 bases and J by 4 bases, leaving 8 bases between them. The CDR3 bases are TGTGCCAGCAGTGTTTCCCGTTACGAGCAGTACTTC. Encoded protein: CASSVSRYEQYF. Full variable domain (rest looked up from reference TRBV2 and TRBJ2-7): EPEVTQTPSHQVTQMGQEVILRCVPISNHLYFYWYRQILGQKVEFLVSFYNNEISEKSEIFDDQFSVERPDGSNFTLKIRSTKLEDSAMYFCASSVSRYEQYFGPGTRLTVT.

The chain has TRBV9 and TRBJ2-3; tentative D call: TRBD1 (5 bases). Germline V CDR1 and CDR2: SGDLS, YYNGEE. The V end was cut by 0 bases, the J end by 4 bases, with 15 bases between. The CDR3 extends over 16 amino acids. The CDR3 loop reads CASSVAPGAGSDTQYF. The CDR3 region has the DNA TGTGCCAGCAGCGTAGCTCCTGGAGCAGGGTCAGATACGCAGTATTTT.

The rearrangement uses TRBV24-1 and TRBJ2-7; D is perhaps TRBD1 (6 bases). Germline V gives CDR1 KGHDR, CDR2 SFDVKD. Between the trimmed V and J ends, which lost 10 bases and 1 base, there was a span of 13 bases. There are 13 residues in the CDR3. CDR3 region: CATSQGFSYEQYF. The CDR3 DNA sequence: TGTGCCACGTCCCAGGGGTTTTCCTACGAGCAGTACTTC.